The TCR beta chain under discussion was sequenced for a study of identical twins (dated by TCRdb to the mid-2010s). In the study overall: To test whether fetal clonotypes persist, this study deep-sequenced TCR alpha and beta repertoires from monozygotic twins, from unrelated adults of various ages, and from cord blood. To rule out contamination, the twin experiments were replicated at different times with different library preparation protocols. Results and caveats for the whole study, not just this receptor: In monozygotic twins, recombination models systematically underestimated out-of-frame TCR alpha sharing, but the models matched the sharing seen between unrelated individuals. Excess twin sharing in beta out-of-frame sequences was weaker because fewer shared sequences lowered the signal-to-noise ratio. Invariant T cells such as MAIT and iNKT could partly confound zero-insertion analyses, although diverse VJ usage argued against such confounding for most clonotypes. Compared with coincidental sharing between unrelated individuals, out-of-frame TCR alpha sequences shared between twins showed an excess of sequences with low generation probability. Abundant cord blood beta clonotypes had fewer insertions, young adult naive repertoires showed a similar but weaker trend, and memory repertoires showed no such trend. Because the same donors could not be followed over many years, the conclusions relied on cross-sectional statistical analysis.

Details on this clonotype: The target of this receptor is not known. The sample holds no much larger clone one base away, and base qualities are not on file.

Only healthy Caucasian donors were included. Three pairs of female monozygotic twins, all aged 18 to 29 years, were included in the twin cohort. Miltenyi CD45RO+ enrichment and human naive T-cell isolation kits were used to isolate memory (CD45RO+) and naive T cells from PBMC. Libraries were prepared through 5' RACE. Sequencing was performed on an Illumina HiSeq 2000. A universal primer binding site was added through template switching, and the final cDNA carried a unique molecular identifier so that TCR cDNA molecules could be counted accurately. First-strand cDNA for TCR alpha and beta chains was synthesized from specific primers in the conserved constant-segment region. To control for contamination, every cDNA library was double barcoded, receiving both a SMART-Mk sample barcode and Illumina barcodes. Two successive PCR steps introduced TruSeq adapter sequences along with Illumina sample barcodes. The TCR alpha and beta cDNA libraries were sequenced on the Illumina HiSeq platform using custom primers. On the authors' methods: MiGEC was used to process raw reads and extract unique molecular identifiers, and MiXCR was used to find CDR3 positions. Recombination models were inferred per individual with the repgenHMM and IGoR tools using an EM algorithm. The tcR package in R was used for shared clonotype analysis, with sharing normalized by the product of cloneset sizes. Out-of-frame nonproductive sequences were analyzed to study raw recombination free of thymic and clonal selection effects. The public reads were run again by TCRdb, first through fastp at Q25 and then through MiXCR, and only productive beta chains were kept. A single entry per CDR3 protein holds the most common genes and DNA from its merged rows. Clone size and V and J calls follow TCRdb, not the original study. For this sample there are 15,000 to 20,000 distinct CDR3 sequences; 55% to 75% appear just once. Approximately 5.6% of the sample comes from the top ten.

The CDR3 has 17 amino acids, counting the end cysteine and phenylalanine. Of all the DNA, just the CDR3 is kept, 51 bases in frame from base 1. The germline V gene (reference sequence) provides CDR1 LNHDA and CDR2 SQIVND. Germline trimming amounts to 3 bases on V and 0 bases on J, with 8 as the count of junction bases outside the gene matches. The clonotype was recovered from a woman between 18 and 30 years old in good health. This table probably holds off-target reads from a library built for another chain. The chain is encoded by TRBV19 joined to TRBJ2-1, and TRBD2 aligns with 7 junction nucleotides. The sample taken for sequencing was memory (CD45RO+) T cells sorted from blood. Per the publication, the cell subset or site label means: CD45RO+ enriched T cells. The DNA sequence is as follows: TGTGCCAGTAGTATCGGGACTACTCCCAGCTCCTACAATGAGCAGTTCTTC. The resulting protein is CASSIGTTPSSYNEQFF.